The 21 T cell receptor beta chains given below trace back to one sample, sequenced in a study of T cell responses to AZD1222 COVID-19 vaccine. Repertoires were generated with immunoSEQ multiplex PCR, while TCRdb's copy carries only in-frame clones and drops some. The sample carries roughly 170,000 clones, almost 90% recorded once. The specimen was peripheral blood, collected on day 0 of AZD1222 vaccination. The receptors here all came from an adult in good health.

The chain is built from TRBV27 and TRBJ1-4; unclear D gene. This CDR3 spans 14 amino acids. Germline values: CDR1 MNHEY, CDR2 SMNVEV (reference sequence). V was cut by 0 bases and J by 1 base, with 3 bases left in between. For the CDR3, the DNA is TGTGCCAGCAGTTTATCCCTAACTAATGAAAAACTGTTTTTT. This translates into CASSLSLTNEKLFF. Combining the CDR3 with reference TRBV27 and TRBJ1-4 gives the whole variable domain EAQVTQNPRYLITVTGKKLTVTCSQNMNHEYMSWYRQDPGLGLRQIYYSMNVEVTDKGDVPEGYKVSRKEKRNFPLILESPSPNQTSLYFCASSLSLTNEKLFFGSGTQLSVL.

The CDR3 is CASSARLSGITDTQYF. The CDR3 bases are TGTGCCAGCAGCGCAAGACTAAGCGGAATCACAGATACGCAGTATTTT. The chain has TRBV9 and TRBJ2-3; TRBD2 is a possible D gene (5 bases). Germline V gene lookup returns CDR1 SGDLS and CDR2 YYNGEE. Trimming left V 3 bases short and J 2 bases short, with 16 bases between. This CDR3 is 16 amino acids long.

The chain is built from TRBV19 and TRBJ1-1; no clear D gene. V gave up 1 base and J gave up 0 bases, with 18 bases separating them. Per germline, CDR1 LNHDA and CDR2 SQIVND (reference sequence). CDR3 length: 18 residues. The CDR3 is CASSIAGVPNYLNTEAFF. The CDR3 nucleotides read TGTGCCAGTAGTATAGCCGGGGTACCAAATTACCTGAACACTGAAGCTTTCTTT.

This clone was detected only once. V gene TRBV4-3 combines with J gene TRBJ2-1; TRBD2 matches at 14 bases. The germline CDR1 and CDR2 sequences are LGHNA and YSLEER. The CDR3 is 16 amino acids. With V trimmed by 3 bases and J by 7 bases, 5 bases remained unmatched. CDR3 nucleotide sequence: TGCGCCAGCAGCCAGGGACTAGCGGGGGAACCTAATGAGCAGTTCTTC. This encodes CASSQGLAGEPNEQFF.

The chain employs TRBV7-3 and TRBJ2-7; TRBD2 might be the D (6 bases). Trimming removed 0 bases from V and 4 bases from J, with 13 bases in between. CDR1 is SGHTA and CDR2 is FQGTGA in the germline V gene. This CDR3 comprises 15 residues. The CDR3 reads CASSLTSGGKYEQYF. Written as DNA, the CDR3 is TGTGCCAGCAGCTTAACGTCAGGCGGGAAATACGAGCAGTACTTC.

The chain links TRBV6-6 to TRBJ2-1; D is unresolved. CDR3 length: 12 residues. CDR1 MNHNY and CDR2 SVGAGI come from the germline V gene (reference sequence). V was pared by 7 bases and J by 9 bases, with 13 bases between. CDR3 protein: CASTFGVSEQFF. CDR3 nucleotides: TGTGCCAGCACCTTCGGAGTGAGTGAGCAGTTCTTC.

CDR3 coding DNA: TGTGCCAGCAGTGAATTTTCTTATAGCAATCAGCCCCAGCATTTT. This encodes CASSEFSYSNQPQHF. V gene TRBV6-1 combines with J gene TRBJ1-5; D gene ambiguous. In germline, CDR1 is MNHNS, CDR2 SASEGT. The CDR3 has 15 amino acids. V was pared by 2 bases and J by 0 bases, with 8 bases between.

This clone was counted only a few times. CDR3 coding DNA: TGCGCCAGCAGCCGCCAATCGACAGGGTCTGAACAGGACGAGCAGTACTTC. It encodes CASSRQSTGSEQDEQYF. The V call is TRBV4-1, the J call TRBJ2-7; 7 bases agree with TRBD1. The CDR3 has 17 amino acids. The germline gives CDR1 MGHRA, CDR2 YSYEKL. Unmatched junction bases numbered 17, after V lost 4 bases and J lost 5 bases.

This chain uses TRBV6-5 with TRBJ1-2; D is unresolved. The CDR3 is 12 residues long. Germline loops: CDR1 MNHEY, CDR2 SVGAGI. Trimming shortened V by 5 bases and J by 8 bases, and 12 bases separated the two germline ends. The CDR3 sequence is CASSQPSGGYTF. The CDR3, as DNA: TGTGCCAGCAGTCAGCCGAGTGGGGGCTACACCTTC.

The rearrangement links TRBV6-1 to TRBJ1-2; D is possibly TRBD1 (5 bases). CDR1 MNHNS and CDR2 SASEGT come from the germline V gene. The germline V and J ends were trimmed by 2 bases and 4 bases, with 11 bases remaining between them. This CDR3 spans 14 amino acids. This chain's CDR3 is CASSESSGGYGYTF. The CDR3 DNA reads as TGTGCCAGCAGTGAATCTAGTGGGGGCTATGGCTACACCTTC.

The genes are TRBV2 and TRBJ1-3; a possible D gene is TRBD1 (6 bases). The V and J ends lost 7 bases and 2 bases respectively, with 9 bases between them. In germline, CDR1 is SNHLY, CDR2 FYNNEI. The length of the CDR3 is 13 residues. CDR3: CASKGGTGNTIYF. DNA for the CDR3: TGTGCCAGCAAGGGGGGAACTGGAAACACCATATATTTT.

The chain links TRBV28 to TRBJ2-1; possible D gene TRBD2, 5 bases. The length of the CDR3 is 16 residues. V lost 1 base and J 4 bases, leaving 14 bases between the germline ends. Germline CDR1 is MDHEN and CDR2 is SYDVKM. In DNA form, the CDR3 reads TGTGCCAGCAGTTTATCTGTACCGGGATCATACAATGAGCAGTTCTTC. This translates into CASSLSVPGSYNEQFF.

This clone occurred a few times. The chain combines TRBV18 with TRBJ1-1; maybe TRBD1 (5 bases). Per germline, CDR1 KGHSH and CDR2 LQKENI. The CDR3 is 14 residues long. Trimming pared 6 bases from V and 5 bases from J, leaving 16 bases between. The CDR3 nucleotides read TGTGCCAGCTCTCCTCAAGGAGGGGCGACTGAAGCTTTCTTT. This translates into CASSPQGGATEAFF.

The V gene is TRBV15, the J gene TRBJ1-2, with 8 bases lining up with TRBD1. With 3 bases clipped from V and 6 bases from J, the junction kept 12 bases outside the gene matches. The length of the CDR3 is 16 residues. CDR1 LNHNV and CDR2 YYDKDF come from the germline V gene (reference sequence). This CDR3 is CATSRPGTGGRNGYTF. CDR3 nucleotide sequence: TGTGCCACCAGCAGGCCCGGGACAGGTGGAAGGAATGGCTACACCTTC. The whole variable domain, remainder taken from reference TRBV15 and TRBJ1-2, is DAMVIQNPRYQVTQFGKPVTLSCSQTLNHNVMYWYQQKSSQAPKLLFHYYDKDFNNEADTPDNFQSRRPNTSFCFLDIRSPGLGDTAMYLCATSRPGTGGRNGYTFGSGTRLTVV.

V is TRBV3-1 (or the pseudogene TRBV3-2) and J is TRBJ1-1; D ambiguous. This CDR3 has 15 residues. Germline V gene lookup returns CDR1 LGHDT and CDR2 YNNKEL (reference sequence). Trimming removed 1 base from V and 4 bases from J, with 13 bases in between. In DNA form, the CDR3 reads TGTGCCAGCAGCCAAGGGGAGGGTCCGGGCACTGAAGCTTTCTTT. It encodes CASSQGEGPGTEAFF.

The chain has TRBV25-1 and TRBJ2-3; maybe TRBD2 (5 bases). The CDR3 totals 14 residues. V lost 6 bases to trimming and J lost 0 bases, with 10 bases between them. Per the germline V gene, CDR1 is MGHDK and CDR2 is SYGVNS. CDR3 protein: CASSPAASTDTQYF. The CDR3 nucleotides read TGTGCCAGCAGCCCAGCGGCTAGCACAGATACGCAGTATTTT.

The chain recombines TRBV2 with TRBJ2-5; 9 nucleotides align to TRBD1. This CDR3 comprises 14 residues. Germline loops: CDR1 SNHLY, CDR2 FYNNEI. The J segment lost 6 bases and the V segment lost 6 bases, leaving 8 bases of the junction unmatched. CDR3 sequence: CASRSLTGGQTQYF. The CDR3, as DNA: TGTGCCAGCAGATCTTTAACAGGGGGCCAGACCCAGTACTTC.

V gene TRBV2 combines with J gene TRBJ2-1, with a tentative D call TRBD1 (5 bases). Germline CDR1 is SNHLY and CDR2 is FYNNEI. The CDR3 runs 18 residues. Deletions cut 9 bases from V and 4 bases from J, with 28 bases between. CDR3 amino acids: CARRSGPSRVPGYNEQFF. CDR3 bases: TGTGCCAGACGCTCCGGCCCCTCCCGGGTCCCAGGGTACAATGAGCAGTTCTTC.

The chain couples TRBV7-2 to TRBJ1-6, with D perhaps TRBD1 (5 bases). V shed 5 bases and J shed 6 bases, with 14 bases lying between them. There are 15 residues in the CDR3. In germline, CDR1 is SGHTA, CDR2 FQGNSA. The DNA for the CDR3 is TGTGCCAGCAGCCCATTTCGGGGGATTAATTCACCCCTCCACTTT. It encodes CASSPFRGINSPLHF.

The CDR3 sequence is CASSGDNYGYTF. The CDR3 region has the DNA TGTGCCAGCAGCGGAGATAACTATGGCTACACCTTC. The rearrangement joins TRBV9 to TRBJ1-2; D not certain. The germline CDR1 and CDR2 sequences are SGDLS and YYNGEE. V was clipped by 3 bases and J by 1 base, with 4 bases between them. CDR3 length: 12 amino acids.

The chain joins TRBV10-3 to TRBJ1-5, with D possibly being TRBD1 (6 bases). CDR1 is ENHRY, CDR2 SYGVKD, per germline. CDR3 length equals 16 residues. V shed 3 bases and J shed 1 base, with 13 bases lying between them. The CDR3 reads CAISDRGQGSNQPQHF. The CDR3 nucleotides are TGTGCCATCAGTGATCGGGGCCAGGGGAGCAATCAGCCCCAGCATTTT.